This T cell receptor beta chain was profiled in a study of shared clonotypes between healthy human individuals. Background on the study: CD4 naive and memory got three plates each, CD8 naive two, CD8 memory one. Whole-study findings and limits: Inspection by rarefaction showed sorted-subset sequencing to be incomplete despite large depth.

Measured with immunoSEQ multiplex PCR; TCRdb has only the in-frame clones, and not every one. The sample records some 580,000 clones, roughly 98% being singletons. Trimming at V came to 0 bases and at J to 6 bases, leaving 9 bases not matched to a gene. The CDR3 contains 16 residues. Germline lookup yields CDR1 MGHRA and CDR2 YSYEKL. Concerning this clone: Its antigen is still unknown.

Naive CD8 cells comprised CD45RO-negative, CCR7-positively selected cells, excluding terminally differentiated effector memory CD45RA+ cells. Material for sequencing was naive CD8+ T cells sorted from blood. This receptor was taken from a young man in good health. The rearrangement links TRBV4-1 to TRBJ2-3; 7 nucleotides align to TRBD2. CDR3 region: CASSQDRGGSTDTQYF. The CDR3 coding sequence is TGCGCCAGCAGCCAAGATCGGGGCGGGAGTACCGATACGCAGTATTTT.